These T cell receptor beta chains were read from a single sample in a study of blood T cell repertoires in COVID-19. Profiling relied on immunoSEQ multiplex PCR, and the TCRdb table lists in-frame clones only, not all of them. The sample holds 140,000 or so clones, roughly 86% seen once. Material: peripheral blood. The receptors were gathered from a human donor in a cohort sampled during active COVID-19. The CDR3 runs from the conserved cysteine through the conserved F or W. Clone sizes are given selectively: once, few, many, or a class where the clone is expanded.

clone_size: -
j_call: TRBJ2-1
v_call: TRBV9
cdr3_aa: CASSASGTSYNEQFF

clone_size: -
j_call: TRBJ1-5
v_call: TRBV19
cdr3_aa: CASTRFAGGGSNQPQHF

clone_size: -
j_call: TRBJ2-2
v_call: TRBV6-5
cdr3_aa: CASSYSTSGNTGELFF

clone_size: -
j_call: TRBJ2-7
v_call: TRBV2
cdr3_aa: CASRGTGRPYEQYF

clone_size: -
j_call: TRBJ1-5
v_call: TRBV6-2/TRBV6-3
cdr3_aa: CASSPGTGVIGNQPQHF

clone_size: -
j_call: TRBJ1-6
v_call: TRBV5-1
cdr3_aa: CASRATGTGAQPLHF

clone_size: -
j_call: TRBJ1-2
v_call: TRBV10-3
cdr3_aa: CAISGTGSGYTF

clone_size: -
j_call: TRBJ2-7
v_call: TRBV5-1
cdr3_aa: CASSGGRPYEQYF

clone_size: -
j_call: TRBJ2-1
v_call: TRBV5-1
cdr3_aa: CASSFDRGLTGYEQFF

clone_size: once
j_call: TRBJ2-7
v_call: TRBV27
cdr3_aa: CASSWGGRASSEQYF